These T cell receptor beta chains were read from a single sample in a study of shared clonotypes between healthy human individuals. The assay was immunoSEQ multiplex PCR, and TCRdb's table has in-frame clones only and misses some. Among hundreds of thousands of clones listed, 70% to 80% were seen once. The sequencing input was PBMCs. The source is a woman in her 40s in good health. Some clones in this sample may be carry-over from other donors' samples. CDR3s include the opening cysteine and the closing phenylalanine or tryptophan. Rows give clone size only sometimes, using once, few, many, or a class for an expanded clone.

v_gene	abundance	j_gene	CDR3aa
TRBV9	NA	TRBJ2-1	CASSVDGRVPTYNEQFF
TRBV29-1	once	TRBJ2-1	CSVGGGSGNPYNEQFF
TRBV4-2	NA	TRBJ2-7	CASSQESLPRPYEQYF
TRBV9	NA	TRBJ2-3	CASSGGKGLGKESTQYF
TRBV7-3	many	TRBJ2-7	CASSLSGGRPSYEQYF
TRBV29-1	NA	TRBJ2-7	CSARPTSSYEQYF
TRBV7-6	NA	TRBJ2-3	CASSLAEAGGTDTQYF
TRBV11-2	NA	TRBJ2-2	CASSLVFGATGELFF
TRBV19	NA	TRBJ1-4	CASRGRGTANEKLFF
TRBV28	few	TRBJ1-6	CASSLGYRGESPLHF
TRBV28	NA	TRBJ2-7	CASSRGGLSYEQYF
TRBV2	NA	TRBJ2-7	CAISGSYEQYF
TRBV19	few	TRBJ1-3	CASSPSGQGRSGNTIYF
TRBV28	NA	TRBJ1-3	CASSAHRGTSGNTIYF
TRBV6-1	NA	TRBJ2-7	CASSEYGRGVSYEQYF
TRBV27	few	TRBJ2-1	CASSFGGSRYNEQFF
TRBV19	NA	TRBJ2-2	CASSRTVTGELFF
TRBV5-5	once	TRBJ2-5	CASSLPAAGETQYF
TRBV4-1	NA	TRBJ2-3	CASRTKVYAGGTDTQYF
TRBV27	NA	TRBJ2-3	CASSLSNRVLLTDTQYF